This TCR beta chain was identified in a study of post-analysis software for immune sequencing data. Study context: Progressive-relapsing, secondary progressive and relapsing-remitting multiple sclerosis were among the disease courses included. Study-level points and caveats: The study found significantly lower normalized Chao1 diversity in multiple sclerosis patients than in controls. Five TRBV segments, including TRBV5-6, TRBV5-1 and TRBV20-1, were more frequent in patients than controls. Clustering by F measure revealed strong co-clustering among samples prepared together in one batch.

Unique molecular identifiers tagged the TCR beta cDNA libraries. It was from roughly 1 to 10 million T cells that 500,000 to 600,000 cDNA molecules came. TCRdb ran MiXCR on the PCR reads and lists one entry per CDR3 protein. The sample records about 560,000 distinct CDR3 sequences, around 47% being singletons. In this sample, this clonotype turned up a few times. Antigen: not known. Germline loops: CDR1 KGHDR, CDR2 SFDVKD. The CDR3 is 13 amino acids. Trimming at V came to 10 bases and at J to 4 bases, leaving 7 bases not matched to a gene. The rearrangement joins TRBV24-1 to TRBJ1-2; 8 bases agree with TRBD1. The source of this sequence is a girl aged 10-17 years with multiple sclerosis. The sequenced sample consisted of blood. The CDR3 protein is CATQGAIGYGYTF. The DNA of the CDR3 is TGTGCCACGCAGGGGGCCATTGGCTATGGCTACACCTTC.